What follows are 13 T cell receptor beta chains derived from one specimen sequenced in a study of CD8+ T cells in alopecia areata. Sequencing templates came from extracted RNA that was reverse transcribed into cDNA. Here immunoSEQ multiplex PCR was the method, and the copy in TCRdb shows in-frame clones only, minus some. This repertoire lists approximately 110,000 clones without singletons; around 20% sits in the top ten. Sequenced material: lesional skin. Receptor source: a C3H/HeJ mouse with alopecia areata. Mouse MHC haplotype: H2-k.

This clone was observed a handful of times. Mouse names are used for the genes. The CDR3 is cut off 4 residues early in the read; its end comes from the germline J gene. J is TRBJ2-3 and V is TRBV13-3; TRBD2 is a possible D gene (7 bases). Germline V gene data show CDR1 as NNHDY and CDR2 as SYVADS. The CDR3 has 17 amino acids. V was trimmed by 0 bases and J by 0 bases, leaving 14 bases between them. The CDR3 protein is CASSDAFGGHSAETLYF. CDR3 DNA, as far as it was read: TGTGCCAGCAGTGATGCGTTTGGGGGGCATAGTGCAGAA.

The sample holds many counts of this clone. All gene names here are mouse names. The read falls 4 residues short of the CDR3 end, and the missing part is taken from the germline J gene. This chain connects TRBV1 to TRBJ2-1; 11 nucleotides align to TRBD2. Germline values: CDR1 NSQYPW, CDR2 LRSPGD (reference sequence). CDR3 length: 14 amino acids. The CDR3 region is CTCSELGGRAEQFF. CDR3 DNA (partial): TGCACCTGCAGTGAACTGGGGGGGCGCGCT. Filled out from reference TRBV1 and TRBJ2-1, the complete variable domain reads VTLLEQNPRWRLVPRGQAVNLRCILKNSQYPWMSWYQQDLQKQLQWLFTLRSPGDKEVKSLPGADYLATRVTDTELRLQVANMSQGRTLYCTCSELGGRAEQFFGPGTRLTVL.

A note on this clone: Gene names are the mouse ones. The observed sequence ends 4 residues before the CDR3 terminus, with the missing tail filled in from the germline J gene. J is TRBJ2-2 and V is TRBV1; 8 nucleotides agree with TRBD2. The CDR3 consists of 17 residues. With 0 bases clipped from V and 5 bases from J, the junction kept 8 bases outside the gene matches. Looked up from germline, CDR1 is NSQYPW and CDR2 is LRSPGD (reference sequence). The CDR3 reads CTCSADGGGAGTGQLYF. Partial CDR3 DNA: TGCACCTGCAGTGCAGATGGGGGGGGCGCGGGGACCGGG.

As concerns this clone: Mouse gene names and germline throughout. The read ends 4 residues before the CDR3 terminus; that terminus is restored from the germline J gene. The chain employs TRBV16 and TRBJ2-3; 11 bases match TRBD2. There are 16 residues in the CDR3. Germline V gene lookup returns CDR1 SGHSA and CDR2 FRNQAP. The trim removed 7 bases at V and 0 bases at J, leaving 6 bases unmatched. Here the CDR3 reads CASKTGGAESAETLYF. CDR3 bases read: TGTGCAAGCAAAACTGGGGGGGCGGAAAGTGCAGAA.

This clone was seen a few times. The germline and genes are mouse ones. The DNA ends 4 residues before the CDR3 does, and the rest of the CDR3 is filled in from the germline J gene. J is TRBJ2-5 and V is TRBV19; the D is unclear. The length of the CDR3 is 13 residues. Germline V CDR1 and CDR2: FNHDT, SITEND (reference sequence). Trimming took 4 bases from V and 2 from J, leaving 8 bases between them. The sequenced part of the CDR3 DNA is TGTGCCAGCAGTTCCCTCGTCCAAGAC. It codes for CASSSLVQD. The whole CDR3 protein is CASSSLVQDTQYF.

With regard to this clone: The listed genes are named as in mouse. Read data end 4 residues before the CDR3 end; the end is taken from the germline J gene. The chain links TRBV13-3 to TRBJ1-2; TRBD1 is a possible D gene (5 bases). This CDR3 has 14 amino acids. Deletions cut 0 bases from V and 3 bases from J, with 9 bases between. Germline V CDR1 and CDR2: NNHDY, SYVADS. CDR3 loop: CASSDVREHSDYTF. Incomplete CDR3 DNA: TGTGCCAGCAGTGATGTCAGGGAGCACTCC.

This clone was seen a handful of times. All gene names here are mouse names. The sequence runs out 4 residues before the end of the CDR3; the remainder is reconstructed from the germline J gene. The chain links TRBV19 to TRBJ2-1, with 8 bases identical to TRBD2. The germline gives CDR1 FNHDT, CDR2 SITEND (reference sequence). This CDR3 has 14 amino acids. With V trimmed by 8 bases and J by 0 bases, 4 bases remained unmatched. The CDR3 is CASQGLDNYAEQFF. The CDR3 bases that were read are TGTGCCAGTCAGGGACTGGATAACTATGCT.

This clone was seen a few times. Gene names and germline refer to mouse. This chain's CDR3 is CASSRGTGGSYEQYF. The part of the CDR3 DNA that was read is TGTGCCAGCAGTCGTGGGACAGGGGGCTCCTAT. The gene calls are TRBV13-3 and TRBJ2-7; the match to TRBD1 covers 11 bases. The read ends 4 residues shy of where the CDR3 ends; the end is completed using the germline J gene. The trim removed 4 bases at V and 0 bases at J, leaving 3 bases unmatched. Germline-derived CDR1 and CDR2 are NNHDY and SYVADS. The CDR3 has 15 amino acids.

The table lists this clone with a few counts. Mouse germline and gene names are used. With the read ending 4 residues before the CDR3 end, the germline J gene is used to fill in that end. The chain recombines TRBV13-3 with TRBJ2-2, with 10 bases fitting TRBD2. Germline trimming cut 3 bases from V and 4 bases from J; bases unmatched to any gene: 3. This CDR3 is 15 amino acids long. CDR1 is NNHDY and CDR2 is SYVADS in the germline V gene. The sequenced CDR3 bases are TGTGCCAGCAGTGCTGGGGGGGCCGGCACCGGG. It codes for CASSAGGAGTG. The full CDR3 reads CASSAGGAGTGQLYF.

This clone was seen many times. Genes and germline are mouse. The sequenced fragment ends 4 residues before the CDR3 boundary, so the rest is inferred from the germline J gene. In the same sample, other DNA sequences code for this CDR3. V is TRBV17 and J is TRBJ2-5, with a possible D match to TRBD1 (6 bases). The CDR3 totals 14 residues. The germline V gene has CDR1 MNHDT and CDR2 YYDKIL. The DNA read from the CDR3 is TGTGCTAGCAGTAGGGGCCAGGGGAAAGAC. This gives the protein CASSRGQGKD. The complete CDR3 sequence is CASSRGQGKDTQYF. The whole variable domain, filled in from reference TRBV17 and TRBJ2-5, reads DTTVKQNPRYKLARVGKPVNLICSQTMNHDTMYWYQKKPNQAPKLLLFYYDKILNREADTFEKFQSSRPNNSFCSLYIGSAGLEYSAMYLCASSRGQGKDTQYFGPGTRLLVL.

As to this clone: Mouse gene names apply. The read terminates 4 residues ahead of where the CDR3 ends, so the germline J gene completes it. The chain recombines TRBV13-3 with TRBJ2-1; the match to TRBD1 covers 8 bases. Germline V gene data show CDR1 as NNHDY and CDR2 as SYVADS. The CDR3 length is 14 residues. The CDR3 DNA, read in part, is TGTGCCAGCAGTGATACAGGGGGTGGGGCT. Encoded protein: CASSDTGGGA. The full CDR3 reads CASSDTGGGAEQFF.

There are a few counts of this clone. Gene labels here are mouse ones. The read halts 4 residues ahead of the CDR3 end, with the missing end drawn from the germline J gene. The V and J genes are TRBV13-2 and TRBJ2-1, with D uncertain. The CDR3 is made up of 14 amino acids. V was clipped by 6 bases and J by 0 bases, with 10 bases between them. CDR1 is NNHNN, CDR2 SYGAGS, per germline (reference sequence). The DNA read from the CDR3 is TGTGCCAGCGCCCTCCAGGTTAACTATGCT. It codes for CASALQVNYA. The CDR3 in full is CASALQVNYAEQFF.

This clone was detected ten times or more. Germline and genes: mouse. The read gets to within 4 residues of the CDR3 end, and the germline J gene fills in the rest. The rearrangement links TRBV13-3 to TRBJ1-2, with 9 bases identical to TRBD1. V was pared by 5 bases and J by 4 bases, with 6 bases of the junction left unmatched. CDR1 is NNHDY, CDR2 SYVADS, per germline. This CDR3 is built from 14 residues. The CDR3 sequence: CASSSGTGSSDYTF. The DNA read from the CDR3 is TGTGCCAGCAGCTCCGGGACAGGGTCCTCC.